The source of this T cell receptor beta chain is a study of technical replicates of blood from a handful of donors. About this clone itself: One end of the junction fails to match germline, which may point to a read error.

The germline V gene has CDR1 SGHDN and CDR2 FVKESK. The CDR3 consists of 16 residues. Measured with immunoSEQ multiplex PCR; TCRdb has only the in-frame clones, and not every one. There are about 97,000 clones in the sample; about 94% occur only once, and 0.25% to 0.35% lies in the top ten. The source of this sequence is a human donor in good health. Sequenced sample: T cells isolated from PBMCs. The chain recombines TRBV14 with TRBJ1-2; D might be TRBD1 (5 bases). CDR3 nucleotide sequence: TGTGCCAGCAGCCGTACGAAGGGGCAGGGTAACGATGGCTACACCTTC. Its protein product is CASSRTKGQGNDGYTF.